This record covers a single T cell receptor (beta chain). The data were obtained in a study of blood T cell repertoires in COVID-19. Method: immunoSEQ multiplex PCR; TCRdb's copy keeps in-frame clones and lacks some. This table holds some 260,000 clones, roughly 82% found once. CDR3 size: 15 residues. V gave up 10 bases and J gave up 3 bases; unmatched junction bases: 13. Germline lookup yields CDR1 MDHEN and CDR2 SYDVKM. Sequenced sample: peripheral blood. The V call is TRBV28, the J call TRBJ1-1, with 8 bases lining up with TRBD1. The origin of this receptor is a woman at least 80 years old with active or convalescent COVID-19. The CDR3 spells CATHTPQGGDTEAFF. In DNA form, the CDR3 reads TGTGCCACACATACTCCACAGGGGGGGGACACTGAAGCTTTCTTT. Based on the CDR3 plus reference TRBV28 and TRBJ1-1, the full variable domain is DVKVTQSSRYLVKRTGEKVFLECVQDMDHENMFWYRQDPGLGLRLIYFSYDVKMKEKGDIPEGYSVSREKKERFSLILESASTNQTSMYLCATHTPQGGDTEAFFGQGTRLTVV.